This TCR beta chain is drawn from a study of blood T cell repertoires in COVID-19. Trimming removed 7 bases from V and 7 bases from J; junction bases left unmatched: 10. The CDR3 spans 15 residues. Germline V gives CDR1 MNHEY, CDR2 SVGAGI. The protocol was immunoSEQ multiplex PCR, while the TCRdb copy is restricted to in-frame clones and leaves out a portion. The sample includes approximately 97,000 clones, about 90% of them seen just once. This clone was counted between two and nine times. This sequence originates from a man aged 45 to 65 with active COVID-19. Sample: peripheral blood. V and J are TRBV6-5 and TRBJ1-5; 10 nucleotides match TRBD1. The CDR3 sequence is CASIPTGGAGQPQHF. In nucleotides, the CDR3 is TGTGCCAGCATCCCGACAGGGGGCGCGGGCCAGCCCCAGCATTTT.